This TCR beta chain was captured in a study of blood T cell repertoires in COVID-19. About the research overall: Sources were T cells, B-cell-depleted T cells, or PBMCs; the material itself was cDNA or gDNA.

Those enrolled in Seattle joined during active infection and were followed longitudinally afterward. This CDR3 spans 16 amino acids. Germline CDR1 reads MNHEY; CDR2 reads SMNVEV (reference sequence). The J segment lost 4 bases and the V segment lost 4 bases, leaving 5 bases of the junction unmatched. In the authors' workflow: Quantification of nucleated cells was approximated via reference gene primer amplification. The repertoire was sequenced with immunoSEQ multiplex PCR; TCRdb's copy has only in-frame clones and lacks some. Clonal size and the V and J genes are those of that table, whereas D and trimming came from the DNA. The sample consists of a few hundred thousand clones, about 90% of them appearing once. Of note for this clone: Other DNA sequences within the sample encode an identical CDR3.

This TCR was sampled from a person aged 18 to 30 with COVID-19, enrolled during active disease. This sequence joins TRBV27 and TRBJ2-2; 11 bases align to TRBD2. The sequencing sample was made of peripheral blood. This CDR3 is CASSSLLAGVTGELFF. DNA for the CDR3: TGTGCCAGCAGTTCTCTACTAGCGGGAGTCACCGGGGAGCTGTTTTTT.